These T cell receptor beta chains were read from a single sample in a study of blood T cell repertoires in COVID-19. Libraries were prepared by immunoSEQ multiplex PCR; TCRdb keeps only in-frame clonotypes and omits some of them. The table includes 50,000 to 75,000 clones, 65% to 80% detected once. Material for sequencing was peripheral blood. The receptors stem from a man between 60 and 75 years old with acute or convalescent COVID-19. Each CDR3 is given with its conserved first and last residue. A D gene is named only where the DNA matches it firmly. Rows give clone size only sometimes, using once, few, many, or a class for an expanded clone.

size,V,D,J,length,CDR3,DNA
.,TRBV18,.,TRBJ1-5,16,CASSPPTSGGYQPQHF,TGTGCCAGCTCACCCCCAACGTCGGGGGGATATCAGCCCCAGCATTTT
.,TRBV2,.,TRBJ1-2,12,CASSEGSYGYTF,TGTGCCAGCAGTGAGGGGAGCTATGGCTACACCTTC
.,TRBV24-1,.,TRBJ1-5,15,CATSDPAGGNQPQHF,TGTGCCACCAGTGACCCTGCTGGAGGCAATCAGCCCCAGCATTTT
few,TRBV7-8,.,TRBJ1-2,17,CASSLAAGYVANYGYTF,TGTGCCAGCAGCTTAGCTGCGGGCTACGTGGCAAACTATGGCTACACCTTC
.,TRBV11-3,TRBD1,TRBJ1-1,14,CASSSQGAQTEAFF,TGTGCCAGCAGCTCACAGGGGGCGCAGACTGAAGCTTTCTTT
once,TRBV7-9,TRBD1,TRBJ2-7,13,CASSRDSSYEQYF,TGTGCCAGCAGCCGGGACAGCTCCTACGAGCAGTACTTC
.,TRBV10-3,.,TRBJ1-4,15,CAISGGTGENEKLFF,TGTGCCATCAGTGGCGGGACTGGGGAGAATGAAAAACTGTTTTTT
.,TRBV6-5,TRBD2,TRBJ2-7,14,CASSRLADSYEQYF,TGTGCCAGCAGTCGGCTAGCGGACTCCTACGAGCAGTACTTC
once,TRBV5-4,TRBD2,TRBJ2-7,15,CASSLGSGRAGEQYF,TGTGCCAGCAGCTTGGGAAGCGGGAGGGCCGGTGAGCAGTACTTC
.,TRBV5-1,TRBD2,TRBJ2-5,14,CASSFSGGQETQYF,TGCGCCAGCAGCTTTTCGGGGGGACAAGAGACCCAGTACTTC
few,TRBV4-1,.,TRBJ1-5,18,CASSQVGGRGSGNQPQHF,TGCGCCAGCAGCCAAGTCGGCGGTCGGGGGTCTGGCAATCAGCCCCAGCATTTT
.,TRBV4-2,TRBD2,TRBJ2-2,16,CASSQERRGGAGELFF,TGTGCCAGCAGCCAAGAACGTCGGGGGGGAGCCGGGGAGCTGTTTTTT
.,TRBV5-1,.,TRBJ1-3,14,CASSKEPSGNTIYF,TGCGCCAGCAGCAAGGAGCCGTCTGGAAACACCATATATTTT
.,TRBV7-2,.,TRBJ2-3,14,CASSLGPGTDTQYF,TGTGCCAGCAGCTTGGGGCCGGGCACAGATACGCAGTATTTT
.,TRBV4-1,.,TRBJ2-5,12,CASGAMGETQYF,TGCGCCAGCGGGGCTATGGGAGAGACCCAGTACTTC
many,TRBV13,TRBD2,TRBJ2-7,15,CASSPGLAGGGEQYF,TGTGCCAGCAGCCCCGGACTAGCGGGAGGGGGGGAGCAGTACTTC
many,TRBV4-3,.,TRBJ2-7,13,CASSQTTGYEQYF,TGCGCCAGCAGCCAAACAACAGGTTACGAGCAGTACTTC
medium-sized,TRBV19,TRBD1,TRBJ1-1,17,CASKLGQGSFISTEAFF,TGTGCCAGCAAACTTGGACAGGGCTCATTCATCTCTACTGAAGCTTTCTTT
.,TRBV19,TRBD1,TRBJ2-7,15,CASSAGTGEFYEQYF,TGTGCCAGTAGTGCCGGGACAGGGGAATTCTACGAGCAGTACTTC
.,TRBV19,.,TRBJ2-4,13,CASRDPGWDIQYF,TGTGCCAGTAGGGATCCAGGGTGGGACATTCAGTACTTC
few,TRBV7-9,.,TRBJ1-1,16,CASSPPAGVIRTEAFF,TGTGCCAGCAGCCCGCCGGCGGGGGTGATTAGGACTGAAGCTTTCTTT
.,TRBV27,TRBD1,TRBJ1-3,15,CASSFRGQGADTIYF,TGTGCCAGCTCGTTTAGGGGACAGGGGGCCGACACCATATATTTT
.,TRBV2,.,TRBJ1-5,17,CASSDSREDPARQPQHF,TGTGCCAGCAGTGACTCCCGGGAGGACCCAGCGCGTCAGCCCCAGCATTTT
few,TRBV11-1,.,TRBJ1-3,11,CASSLGRAIYF,TGTGCCAGCAGCTTGGGGCGCGCCATATATTTT
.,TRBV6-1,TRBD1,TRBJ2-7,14,CASSDVQGAHEQYF,TGTGCCAGCAGTGACGTACAGGGGGCCCACGAGCAGTACTTC
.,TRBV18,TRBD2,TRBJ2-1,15,CASSPGLAAYNEQFF,TGTGCCAGCTCACCCGGACTAGCAGCCTACAATGAGCAGTTCTTC
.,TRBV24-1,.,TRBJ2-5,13,CATAGTLLETQYF,TGTGCCACCGCCGGGACTCTGTTAGAGACCCAGTACTTC
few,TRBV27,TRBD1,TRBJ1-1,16,CASSSLRQGAAAEAFF,TGTGCCAGCAGTTCCCTTCGACAGGGGGCGGCGGCTGAAGCTTTCTTT
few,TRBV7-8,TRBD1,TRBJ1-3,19,CASSLLFGQDESSGNTIYF,TGTGCCAGCAGCTTACTGTTTGGACAGGACGAATCATCTGGAAACACCATATATTTT
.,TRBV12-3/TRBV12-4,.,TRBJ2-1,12,CASSLGGLEQFF,TGTGCCAGCAGTTTAGGGGGGCTTGAGCAGTTCTTC
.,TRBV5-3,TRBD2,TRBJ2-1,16,CARSDPGLAGVYEQFF,TGTGCCAGAAGCGACCCGGGACTAGCGGGAGTATATGAGCAGTTCTTC
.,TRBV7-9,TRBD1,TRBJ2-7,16,CASSTLLGQGANEQYF,TGTGCCAGCAGCACGCTACTAGGACAGGGGGCGAACGAGCAGTACTTC
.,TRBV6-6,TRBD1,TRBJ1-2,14,CASSRGQALYGYTF,TGTGCCAGCAGCCGGGGACAGGCCCTCTATGGCTACACCTTC
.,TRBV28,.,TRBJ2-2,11,CASRRTGELFF,TGTGCCAGCCGGAGGACCGGGGAGCTGTTTTTT
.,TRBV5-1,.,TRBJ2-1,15,CASSLAGFSYNEQFF,TGCGCCAGCAGCTTGGCAGGTTTCTCCTACAATGAGCAGTTCTTC
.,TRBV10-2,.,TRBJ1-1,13,CASSEGTNTEAFF,TGCGCCAGCAGTGAGGGGACAAACACTGAAGCTTTCTTT
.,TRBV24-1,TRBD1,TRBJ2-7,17,CATSLNRGQGVSYEQYF,TGTGCCACCAGCCTTAATAGAGGACAGGGAGTGAGCTACGAGCAGTACTTC
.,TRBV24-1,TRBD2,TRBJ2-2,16,CATSDSGRENTGELFF,TGTGCCACCAGTGATAGCGGGAGGGAGAACACCGGGGAGCTGTTTTTT
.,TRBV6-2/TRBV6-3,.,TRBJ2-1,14,CASSPQSSGNEQFF,TGTGCCAGCAGTCCCCAGAGTAGCGGAAATGAGCAGTTCTTC
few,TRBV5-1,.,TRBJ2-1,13,CASSLYRLNEQFF,TGCGCCAGCAGCCTCTACAGACTAAATGAGCAGTTCTTC